This note documents a single T cell receptor beta chain sequence. What it binds is unknown. These data come from a study of CD8 T cells in ankylosing spondylitis. In TCRdb, the 5' RACE reads were re-called with MiXCR into one record per CDR3 protein. The sample lists a few hundred thousand distinct CDR3 sequences, around 20% occurring once. General study points: A motif in TCR beta, a set of under ten highly homologous variants, appeared characteristic of ankylosing spondylitis blood. Clones linked to disease, bearing a CD8+ phenotype, were relatively rare in peripheral blood.

V dropped 5 bases and J dropped 6; count of bases not matched to a gene: 16. Germline lookup yields CDR1 SGHAT and CDR2 FQNNGV. The CDR3 is made up of 18 amino acids. Material: blood, either unsorted or a sorted T cell fraction (not recorded which). The clonotype originates from a male donor with ankylosing spondylitis. This chain joins TRBV11-2 and TRBJ2-1; 10 nucleotides align to TRBD2. The CDR3 nucleotides read TGTGCCAGCAGCCTATGGATGGCTAGCGGGAGTACTCGCAATGAGCAGTTCTTC. This sequence encodes CASSLWMASGSTRNEQFF.